This is a list of T cell receptor beta chains from one sample in a study of spatial heterogeneity in lung cancer. In TCRdb, the 5' RACE reads were re-called with MiXCR into one record per CDR3 protein. The top ten hold about 24% of the sample, which has 25,000 to 35,000 distinct CDR3 sequences, 5.4% seen once. This sample comprised PBMCs, obtained at follow-up. Receptors originate from a female donor with early-stage non-small cell lung cancer. Both conserved end residues are part of each CDR3. The D gene is left open where the match is weak. Only part of the rows carry a size: once, few, many, or a class if the clone is expanded.

TRBV5-1	TRBJ2-5	NA	NA	TGCGCCAGGTCTCTTGCTGTCGACAGGCTGTGGTCCCAGTACTTC	CARSLAVDRLWSQYF
TRBV4-3	TRBJ2-3	NA	few	TGCGCCAGCAGCCAAGAGATGACGCAAGCTAGCACAGATACGCAGTATTTT	CASSQEMTQASTDTQYF
TRBV6-2/TRBV6-3	TRBJ2-5	NA	many	TGTGCCAGCAGTCGGGGGCCGTCCCAAGAGACCCAGTACTTC	CASSRGPSQETQYF
TRBV2	TRBJ1-3	NA	many	TGTGCCAGCAGTGGGACACTCTCTGGAAACACCATATATTTT	CASSGTLSGNTIYF
TRBV10-3	TRBJ1-4	NA	many	TGTGCCATCAGCCCGACGGGTGCAACTAATGAAAAACTGTTTTTT	CAISPTGATNEKLFF
TRBV7-2	TRBJ1-6	NA	many	TGTGCCAGCAGCCCTTATAATTCACCCCTCCACTTT	CASSPYNSPLHF
TRBV3-1	TRBJ2-1	NA	many	TGTGCCAGCAGCCAGGGCTTACACAATGAGCAGTTCTTC	CASSQGLHNEQFF
TRBV7-9	TRBJ1-4	NA	few	TGTGCCAGCACCCAAATTGAACAGGTCTATGAAAAACTGTTTTTT	CASTQIEQVYEKLFF
TRBV6-5	TRBJ1-2	NA	NA	TGTGCCAGCAGTCTCGCTACGGCTAACTATGGCTACACCTTC	CASSLATANYGYTF
TRBV20-1	TRBJ2-5	NA	NA	TGCAGTGCTAGAGATGACAGGGAGGAAGAGACCCAGTACTTC	CSARDDREEETQYF
TRBV25-1	TRBJ1-1	NA	many	TGTGCCAGCAGTGAATCTACTACTGAAGCTTTCTTT	CASSESTTEAFF
TRBV20-1	TRBJ2-7	TRBD2	many	TGCAGTGCTGTCAAACTAGCGGGAGATTCCCCCGAGCAGTACTTC	CSAVKLAGDSPEQYF
TRBV9	TRBJ2-1	NA	many	TGTGCCAGCAGCCCCCGGGGCTCCTACAATGAGCAGTTCTTC	CASSPRGSYNEQFF
TRBV2	TRBJ2-7	NA	NA	TGTGCCAGCAGAGGGGGGGGAAACACCTACGAGCAGTACTTC	CASRGGGNTYEQYF
TRBV19	TRBJ2-6	TRBD2	many	TGTGCCAGTAGTAGCGTTCTTGTTGAGAAAGCGGGATCTGGGGCCAACGTCCTGACTTTC	CASSSVLVEKAGSGANVLTF
TRBV20-1	TRBJ2-5	TRBD2	many	TGCAGTGCTAGCCCGACTAGCGGGGGCTCAACTGGGGAGACCCAGTACTTC	CSASPTSGGSTGETQYF
TRBV7-2	TRBJ1-2	TRBD1	NA	TGTGCCAGCAGTTTGGACAGGGGGCCGTATGGCTACACCTTC	CASSLDRGPYGYTF
TRBV9	TRBJ2-5	NA	many	TGTGCCAGCAGCGCGTCGGGACACCCCCAAGAGACCCAGTACTTC	CASSASGHPQETQYF
TRBV20-1	TRBJ2-2	NA	few	TGCAGTGCTAGAGCTGCGGTAGGAAGGGGCGGGGAGCTGTTTTTT	CSARAAVGRGGELFF
TRBV9	TRBJ2-1	TRBD2	many	TGTGCCAGCAGCGGGACTAGCGGCCACTCCTACAATGAGCAGTTCTTC	CASSGTSGHSYNEQFF
TRBV14	TRBJ2-3	TRBD2	many	TGTGCCAGCAGCCAAGTCGGGGGAGGGGATACGCAGTATTTT	CASSQVGGGDTQYF
TRBV29-1	TRBJ1-2	TRBD1	NA	TGCAGCGCCCAAGGGGACAGCGAACACTTTGGCTACACCTTC	CSAQGDSEHFGYTF
TRBV28	TRBJ2-7	TRBD2	many	TGTGCCAGCAGTTTCACGGCGGGAGTCATCGAGCAGTACTTC	CASSFTAGVIEQYF
TRBV6-2/TRBV6-3	TRBJ2-5	NA	many	TGTGCCAGCAGTTCGTGGAGGACCCAAGAGACCCAGTACTTC	CASSSWRTQETQYF
TRBV19	TRBJ2-3	NA	many	TGTGCCAGTAGGGGGGAGGACTACCGCACAGATACGCAGTATTTT	CASRGEDYRTDTQYF
TRBV28	TRBJ2-3	TRBD2	few	TGTGCCAGCAGTTACCTCGTGACTAGCGGACGAGCCGAAACAGATACGCAGTATTTT	CASSYLVTSGRAETDTQYF